This T cell receptor beta chain was captured by sequencing in a study of T-cell reconstitution after alpha-beta-depleted transplantation in children. Study-wide points: After transplant, high TCRbeta diversity at day 60 in some patients arose from surviving recipient T cells and thymic progenitors.

Trimming cost V 6 bases and J 3 bases, with 16 bases left between them. The germline CDR1 and CDR2 sequences are SGDLS and YYNGEE. This CDR3 is built from 15 residues. This clonotype was found a few times. Its antigen remains unidentified. Unique molecular identifiers were used to barcode this TCRbeta library. MiXCR, run by TCRdb on the PCR reads, gives a single entry per CDR3 protein. The profile shows about 980,000 distinct CDR3 sequences, roughly 29% of them singletons. The sequencing here drew on PBMCs, mostly from graft donor cells, taken 360 days after TCRalphabeta/CD19-depleted stem cell transplant. The rearrangement joins TRBV9 to TRBJ2-1; a weak D match, TRBD2 (5 bases). The clonotype comes from a boy under three years old who had a stem cell transplant for SCID, so the T cells may come from the graft donor. The CDR3 DNA follows: TGTGCCAGCACCCGAGGCGGGCGCAACTACAATGAGCAGTTCTTC. Amino acids: CASTRGGRNYNEQFF.